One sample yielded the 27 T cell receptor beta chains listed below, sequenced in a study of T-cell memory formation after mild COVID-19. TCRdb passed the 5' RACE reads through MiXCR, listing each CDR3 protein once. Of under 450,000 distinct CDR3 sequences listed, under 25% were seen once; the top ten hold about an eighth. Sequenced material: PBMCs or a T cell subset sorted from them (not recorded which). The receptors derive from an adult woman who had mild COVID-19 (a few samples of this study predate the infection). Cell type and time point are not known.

The CDR3 DNA reads as TGCAGTGCGAGTCGGGCGGGGAGTACCTACGAGCAGTACTTC. It is translated as CSASRAGSTYEQYF. The chain combines TRBV20-1 with TRBJ2-7; a weak D match, TRBD2 (6 bases). CDR3 size: 14 residues. Germline CDR1 is DFQATT and CDR2 is SNEGSKA (reference sequence). The V gene lost 6 bases and the J gene lost 2 bases, with 17 bases spanning the gap.

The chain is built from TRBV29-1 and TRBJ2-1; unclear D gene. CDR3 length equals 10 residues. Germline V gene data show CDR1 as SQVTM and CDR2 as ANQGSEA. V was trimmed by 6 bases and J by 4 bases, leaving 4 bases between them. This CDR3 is CSVWYNEQFF. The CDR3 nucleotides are TGCAGCGTCTGGTACAATGAGCAGTTCTTC.

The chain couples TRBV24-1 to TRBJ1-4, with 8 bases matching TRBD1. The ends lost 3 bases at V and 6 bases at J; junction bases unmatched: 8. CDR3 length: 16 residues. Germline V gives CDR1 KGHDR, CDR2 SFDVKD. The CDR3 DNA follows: TGTGCCACCAGTGATCCGACAGGGGATGAGTATGAAAAACTGTTTTTT. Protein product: CATSDPTGDEYEKLFF.

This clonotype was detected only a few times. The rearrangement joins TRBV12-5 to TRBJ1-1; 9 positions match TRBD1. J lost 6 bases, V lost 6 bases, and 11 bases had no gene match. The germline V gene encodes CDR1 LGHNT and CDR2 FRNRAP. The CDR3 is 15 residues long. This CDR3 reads CASGPTLTGGSEAFF. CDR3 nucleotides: TGTGCTAGTGGCCCGACGTTGACAGGGGGATCTGAAGCTTTCTTT.

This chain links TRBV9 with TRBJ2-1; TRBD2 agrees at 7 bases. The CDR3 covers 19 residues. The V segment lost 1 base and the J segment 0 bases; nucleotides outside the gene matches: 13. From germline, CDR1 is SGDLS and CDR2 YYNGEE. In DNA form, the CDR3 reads TGTGCCAGCAGCGTACAGGCGGGGGAATCTTTGCTCTCCTACAATGAGCAGTTCTTC. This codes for CASSVQAGESLLSYNEQFF.

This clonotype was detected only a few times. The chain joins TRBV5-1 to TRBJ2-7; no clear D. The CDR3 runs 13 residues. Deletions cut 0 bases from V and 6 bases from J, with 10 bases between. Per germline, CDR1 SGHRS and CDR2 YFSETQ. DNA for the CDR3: TGCGCCAGCAGCTTGGGCCCAGAGGTCGAGCAGTACTTC. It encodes CASSLGPEVEQYF.

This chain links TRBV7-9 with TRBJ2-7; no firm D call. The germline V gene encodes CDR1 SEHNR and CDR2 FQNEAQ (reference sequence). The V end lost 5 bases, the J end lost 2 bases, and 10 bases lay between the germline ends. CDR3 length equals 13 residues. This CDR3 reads CASSRDATYEQYF. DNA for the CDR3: TGTGCCAGCAGCCGCGACGCTACCTACGAGCAGTACTTC.

CDR3 coding DNA: TGTGCCTGGCAGCCGGGACAGGGGGCCTTTTATGGCTACACCTTC. Its protein product is CAWQPGQGAFYGYTF. V is TRBV30 and J is TRBJ1-2, with 12 positions matching TRBD1. The CDR3 runs 15 residues. Germline values: CDR1 GTSNPN, CDR2 SVGIG (reference sequence). Trimming cost V 5 bases and J 5 bases; bases outside gene matches: 9.

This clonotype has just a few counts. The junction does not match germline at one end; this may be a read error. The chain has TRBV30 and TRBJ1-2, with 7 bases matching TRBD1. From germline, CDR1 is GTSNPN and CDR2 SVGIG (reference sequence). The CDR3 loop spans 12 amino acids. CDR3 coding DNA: TGCTCCGGTGGGACAGCTAACTATGGCTACACCTTC. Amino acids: CSGGTANYGYTF.

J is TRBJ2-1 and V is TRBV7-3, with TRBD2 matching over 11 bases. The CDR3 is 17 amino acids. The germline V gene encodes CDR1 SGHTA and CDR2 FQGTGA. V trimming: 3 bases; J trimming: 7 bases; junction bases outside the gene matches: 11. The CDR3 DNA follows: TGTGCCAGCAGCTTCGCTAGCGGGAGGTCGATGGGTAATGAGCAGTTCTTC. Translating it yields CASSFASGRSMGNEQFF.

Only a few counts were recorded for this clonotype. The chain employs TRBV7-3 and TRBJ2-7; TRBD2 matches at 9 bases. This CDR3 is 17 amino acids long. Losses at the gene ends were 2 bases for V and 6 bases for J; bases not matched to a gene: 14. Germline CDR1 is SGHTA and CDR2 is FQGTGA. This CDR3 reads CASSLAPLAGGPLEQYF. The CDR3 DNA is TGTGCCAGCAGCTTAGCTCCTCTGGCGGGGGGGCCCCTCGAGCAGTACTTC.

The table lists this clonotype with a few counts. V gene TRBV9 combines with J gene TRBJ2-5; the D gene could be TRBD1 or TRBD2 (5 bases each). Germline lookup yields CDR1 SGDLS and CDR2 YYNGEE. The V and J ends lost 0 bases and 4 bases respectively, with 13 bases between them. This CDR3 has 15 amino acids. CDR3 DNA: TGTGCCAGCAGCGTAGAGAGGGACGGTGGAGAGACCCAGTACTTC. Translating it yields CASSVERDGGETQYF.

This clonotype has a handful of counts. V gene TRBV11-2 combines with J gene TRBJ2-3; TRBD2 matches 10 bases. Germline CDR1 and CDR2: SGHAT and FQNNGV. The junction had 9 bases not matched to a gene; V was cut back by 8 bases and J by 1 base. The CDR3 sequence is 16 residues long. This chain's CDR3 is CASAPGLAGGTDTQYF. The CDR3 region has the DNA TGTGCCAGCGCGCCCGGGCTAGCGGGAGGCACAGATACGCAGTATTTT.

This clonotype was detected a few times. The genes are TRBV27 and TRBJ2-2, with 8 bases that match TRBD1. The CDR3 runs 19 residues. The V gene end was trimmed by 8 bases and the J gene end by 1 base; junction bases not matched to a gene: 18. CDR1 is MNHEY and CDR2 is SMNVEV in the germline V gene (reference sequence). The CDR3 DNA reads TGTGCCAGCCCCGTAGCTTCCTCCGGGACAGGACTGAACACCGGGGAGCTGTTTTTT. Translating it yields CASPVASSGTGLNTGELFF.

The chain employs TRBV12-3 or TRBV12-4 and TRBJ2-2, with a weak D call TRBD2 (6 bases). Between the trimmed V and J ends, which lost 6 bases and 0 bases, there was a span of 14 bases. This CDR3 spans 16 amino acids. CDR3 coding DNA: TGTGCCAGCAGCAGGAGACTAGTTTCGAACACCGGGGAGCTGTTTTTT. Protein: CASSRRLVSNTGELFF.

CDR3 amino acids: CASSRNGQGIYEQYF. The CDR3 bases are TGTGCCAGCAGCCGCAACGGACAGGGTATCTACGAGCAGTACTTC. The chain employs TRBV3-1 and TRBJ2-7, with 8 bases that match TRBD1. The junction had 8 bases not matched to a gene; V was cut back by 4 bases and J by 3 bases. This CDR3 has 15 amino acids. CDR1 is LGHDT, CDR2 YNNKEL, per germline (reference sequence).

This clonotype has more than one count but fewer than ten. The CDR3 DNA reads TGTGCCAGCAGTGACCGAAAAGGGAACTATGGCTACACCTTC. It is translated as CASSDRKGNYGYTF. The rearrangement links TRBV2 to TRBJ1-2, with no clear D. V lost 3 bases, J lost 2 bases, and 10 bases lay in between. This CDR3 comprises 14 residues. Germline loops: CDR1 SNHLY, CDR2 FYNNEI. The variable domain in full, completed from reference TRBV2 and TRBJ1-2, reads EPEVTQTPSHQVTQMGQEVILRCVPISNHLYFYWYRQILGQKVEFLVSFYNNEISEKSEIFDDQFSVERPDGSNFTLKIRSTKLEDSAMYFCASSDRKGNYGYTFGSGTRLTVV.

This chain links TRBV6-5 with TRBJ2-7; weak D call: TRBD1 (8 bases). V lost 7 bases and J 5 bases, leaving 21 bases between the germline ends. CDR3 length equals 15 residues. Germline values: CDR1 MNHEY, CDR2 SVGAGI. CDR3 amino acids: CASTTGGGGYNEQYF. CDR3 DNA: TGTGCCAGCACAACAGGGGGAGGGGGGTACAACGAGCAGTACTTC.

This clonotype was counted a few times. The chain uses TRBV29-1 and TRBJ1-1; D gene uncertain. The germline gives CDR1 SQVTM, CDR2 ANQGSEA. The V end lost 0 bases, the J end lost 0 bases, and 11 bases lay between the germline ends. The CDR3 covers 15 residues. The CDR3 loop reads CSVEDPGWMNTEAFF. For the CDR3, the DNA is TGCAGCGTTGAAGATCCAGGATGGATGAACACTGAAGCTTTCTTT.

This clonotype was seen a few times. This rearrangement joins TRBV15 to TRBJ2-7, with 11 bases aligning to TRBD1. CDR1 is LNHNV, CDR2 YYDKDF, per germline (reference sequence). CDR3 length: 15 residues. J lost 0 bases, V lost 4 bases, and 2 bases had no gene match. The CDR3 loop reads CATSTGTGGSYEQYF. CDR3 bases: TGTGCCACCAGCACCGGGACAGGGGGCTCCTACGAGCAGTACTTC. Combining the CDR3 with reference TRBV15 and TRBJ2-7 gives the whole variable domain DAMVIQNPRYQVTQFGKPVTLSCSQTLNHNVMYWYQQKSSQAPKLLFHYYDKDFNNEADTPDNFQSRRPNTSFCFLDIRSPGLGDTAMYLCATSTGTGGSYEQYFGPGTRLTVT.

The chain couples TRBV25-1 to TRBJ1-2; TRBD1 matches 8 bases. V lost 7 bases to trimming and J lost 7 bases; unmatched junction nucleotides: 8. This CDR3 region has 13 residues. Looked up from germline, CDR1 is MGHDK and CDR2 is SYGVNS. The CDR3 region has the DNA TGTGCCAGCACTCCCGGACAGGGAATTGGCTACACCTTC. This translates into CASTPGQGIGYTF.

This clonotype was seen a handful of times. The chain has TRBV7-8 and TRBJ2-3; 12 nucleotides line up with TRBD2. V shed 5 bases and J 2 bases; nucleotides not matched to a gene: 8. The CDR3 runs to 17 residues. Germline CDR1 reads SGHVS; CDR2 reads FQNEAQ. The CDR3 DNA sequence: TGTGCCAGCAGCGATAGACTAGCGGGGGAGCTCACAGATACGCAGTATTTT. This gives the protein CASSDRLAGELTDTQYF.

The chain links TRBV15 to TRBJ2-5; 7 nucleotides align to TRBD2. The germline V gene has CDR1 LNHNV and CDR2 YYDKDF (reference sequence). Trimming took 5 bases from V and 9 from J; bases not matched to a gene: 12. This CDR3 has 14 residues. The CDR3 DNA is TGTGCCACCAGCGCCGGGACCGCGACTAGCTCCCAGTACTTC. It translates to CATSAGTATSSQYF. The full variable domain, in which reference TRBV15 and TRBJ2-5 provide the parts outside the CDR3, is DAMVIQNPRYQVTQFGKPVTLSCSQTLNHNVMYWYQQKSSQAPKLLFHYYDKDFNNEADTPDNFQSRRPNTSFCFLDIRSPGLGDTAMYLCATSAGTATSSQYFGPGTRLLVL.

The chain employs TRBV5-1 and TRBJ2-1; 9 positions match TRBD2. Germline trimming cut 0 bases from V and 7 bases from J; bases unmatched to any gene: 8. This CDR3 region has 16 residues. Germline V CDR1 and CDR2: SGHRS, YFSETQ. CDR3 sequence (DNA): TGCGCCAGCAGCTTGGCCCATAGCGGGAGACATAATGAGCAGTTCTTC. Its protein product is CASSLAHSGRHNEQFF.

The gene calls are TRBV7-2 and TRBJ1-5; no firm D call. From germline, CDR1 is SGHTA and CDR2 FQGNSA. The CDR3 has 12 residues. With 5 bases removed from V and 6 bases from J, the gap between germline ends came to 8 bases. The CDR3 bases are TGTGCCAGCAGCAATACAGCTCAGCCCCAGCATTTT. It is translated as CASSNTAQPQHF. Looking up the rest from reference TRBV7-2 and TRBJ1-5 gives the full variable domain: GAGVSQSPSNKVTEKGKDVELRCDPISGHTALYWYRQSLGQGLEFLIYFQGNSAPDKSGLPSDRFSAERTGGSVSTLTIQRTQQEDSAVYLCASSNTAQPQHFGDGTRLSIL.

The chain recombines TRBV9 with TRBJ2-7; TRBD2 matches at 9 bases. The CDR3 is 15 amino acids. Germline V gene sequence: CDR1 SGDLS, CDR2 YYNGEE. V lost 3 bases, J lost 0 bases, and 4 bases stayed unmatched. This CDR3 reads CASSASGDSSYEQYF. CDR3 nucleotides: TGTGCCAGCAGCGCTAGCGGGGACAGCTCCTACGAGCAGTACTTC.

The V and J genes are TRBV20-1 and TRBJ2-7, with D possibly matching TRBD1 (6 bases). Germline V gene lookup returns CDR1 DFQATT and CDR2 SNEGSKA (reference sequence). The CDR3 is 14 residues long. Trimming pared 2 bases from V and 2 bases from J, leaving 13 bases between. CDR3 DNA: TGCAGTGCTAGAAGCCCTGACAGGACCTACGAGCAGTACTTC. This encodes CSARSPDRTYEQYF.